Each of the 9 T cell receptor beta chains below was sequenced from the same sample in a study of cytomegalovirus exposure and HLA in healthy donors. Vbeta (60) and Jbeta (13) primers were used in the PCR. Method: immunoSEQ multiplex PCR; TCRdb's copy keeps in-frame clones and lacks some. Among roughly 180,000 clones listed, over 75% were seen once. The source material was PBMCs. These receptors originate from a woman under 40 in good health and CMV-seronegative.

The rearrangement uses TRBV4-1 and TRBJ2-7; 7 nucleotides agree with TRBD1. In germline, CDR1 is MGHRA, CDR2 YSYEKL. Trimming cost V 4 bases and J 4 bases; bases outside gene matches: 13. This CDR3 has 16 residues. CDR3: CASSLQTGPTSYEQYF. In nucleotides, the CDR3 is TGCGCCAGCAGCCTACAGACAGGGCCCACAAGTTACGAGCAGTACTTC.

This clone appeared a few times. This rearrangement joins TRBV7-9 to TRBJ1-2; D is undetermined. This CDR3 contains 15 residues. CDR1 and CDR2 from the germline V gene are SEHNR and FQNEAQ (reference sequence). V was shortened by 1 base and J by 6 bases, with 15 bases between the two germline ends. DNA for the CDR3: TGTGCCAGCAGCTTAGGCCGGGTAGGAAGCGATGGCTACACCTTC. Translation gives CASSLGRVGSDGYTF.

This chain uses TRBV7-2 with TRBJ2-7; D not certain. This CDR3 is built from 11 residues. Germline V CDR1 and CDR2: SGHTA, FQGNSA. V lost 3 bases, J lost 7 bases, and 7 bases lay in between. CDR3 protein: CASSFQVEQYF. CDR3 in DNA: TGTGCCAGCAGCTTTCAGGTTGAGCAGTACTTC.

The chain carries TRBV10-1 and TRBJ2-7; TRBD1 matches 10 bases. The CDR3 length is 13 residues. CDR1 and CDR2 (germline): WNHNN, SYGVQD (reference sequence). J lost 3 bases, V lost 6 bases, and 2 bases had no gene match. The CDR3 sequence: CASSRTGGYEQYF. CDR3 in DNA: TGCGCCAGCAGCCGGACAGGGGGCTACGAGCAGTACTTC.

This chain links TRBV7-3 with TRBJ2-2; 7 positions match TRBD1. The CDR3 consists of 16 residues. CDR1 and CDR2 from the germline V gene are SGHTA and FQGTGA. The J segment lost 1 base and the V segment lost 5 bases, leaving 7 bases of the junction unmatched. The CDR3 loop is CASSKQGSGNTGELFF. In DNA form, the CDR3 reads TGTGCCAGCAGCAAACAGGGGAGCGGGAACACCGGGGAGCTGTTTTTT.

The chain combines TRBV29-1 with TRBJ2-1; possibly TRBD1 for D (5 bases). Trimming took off 5 bases at V and 0 bases at J, with 14 bases between the two ends. CDR3 size: 15 residues. The germline V gene has CDR1 SQVTM and CDR2 ANQGSEA. CDR3 in DNA: TGCAGCGTTAAAAAGACAGTCCTCTCCTACAATGAGCAGTTCTTC. Translating gives CSVKKTVLSYNEQFF.

The rearrangement uses TRBV2 and TRBJ2-1, with TRBD1 matching over 11 bases. The length of the CDR3 is 14 residues. V was clipped by 4 bases and J by 8 bases; unmatched bases: 4. Germline V gene lookup returns CDR1 SNHLY and CDR2 FYNNEI. The CDR3 loop reads CASSGTGGIDEQFF. The CDR3 DNA follows: TGTGCCAGCAGTGGGACAGGGGGCATAGATGAGCAGTTCTTC. Full variable domain (outside the CDR3, taken from reference TRBV2 and TRBJ2-1): EPEVTQTPSHQVTQMGQEVILRCVPISNHLYFYWYRQILGQKVEFLVSFYNNEISEKSEIFDDQFSVERPDGSNFTLKIRSTKLEDSAMYFCASSGTGGIDEQFFGPGTRLTVL.

The gene calls are TRBV9 and TRBJ1-6; the match to TRBD1 covers 9 bases. V was clipped by 0 bases and J by 14 bases; unmatched bases: 9. Germline V gives CDR1 SGDLS, CDR2 YYNGEE. This CDR3 is 15 amino acids long. CDR3 loop: CASSVVGTGHIALHF. DNA of the CDR3: TGTGCCAGCAGCGTAGTCGGGACAGGGCATATAGCCCTCCACTTT.

This clone was found once. The junction departs from germline at one end; a sequencing error may be responsible. The genes are TRBV7-2 and TRBJ1-2; 10 nucleotides line up with TRBD1. CDR1 SGHTA and CDR2 FQGNSA come from the germline V gene. CDR3 length: 13 residues. CDR3 protein: CASSTEGQGISAF. The DNA for the CDR3 is TGTGCCAGCAGTACTGAGGGACAGGGGATATCTGCCTTC. Using reference TRBV7-2 and TRBJ1-2 for the parts outside the CDR3, the full variable domain is GAGVSQSPSNKVTEKGKDVELRCDPISGHTALYWYRQSLGQGLEFLIYFQGNSAPDKSGLPSDRFSAERTGGSVSTLTIQRTQQEDSAVYLCASSTEGQGISAFGSGTRLTVV.